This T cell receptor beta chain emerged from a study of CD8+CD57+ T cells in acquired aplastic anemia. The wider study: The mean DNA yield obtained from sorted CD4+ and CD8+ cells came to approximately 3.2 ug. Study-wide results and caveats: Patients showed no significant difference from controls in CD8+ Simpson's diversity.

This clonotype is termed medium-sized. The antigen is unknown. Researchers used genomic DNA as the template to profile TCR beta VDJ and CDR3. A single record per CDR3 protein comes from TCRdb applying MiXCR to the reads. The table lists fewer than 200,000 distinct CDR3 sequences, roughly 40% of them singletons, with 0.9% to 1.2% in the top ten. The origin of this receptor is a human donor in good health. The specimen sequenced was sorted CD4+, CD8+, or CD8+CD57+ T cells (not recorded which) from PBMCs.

As DNA, the CDR3 is TGTGCCAGCAGCTCCTCCAGGGGCAATGAGCAGTTCTTC. This translates into CASSSSRGNEQFF. The chain joins TRBV7-9 to TRBJ2-1; D might be TRBD1 (6 bases). Trimming removed 4 bases from V and 6 bases from J, with 10 bases in between. Germline V gene lookup returns CDR1 SEHNR and CDR2 FQNEAQ (reference sequence). There are 13 residues in the CDR3.